Sequencing of this TCR beta chain was carried out in a study of cytomegalovirus exposure and HLA in healthy donors. Notes on the study in general: Serostatus for CMV was the only available immune exposure information.

The PCR contained 60 Vbeta and 13 Jbeta primers. In the original processing: Roughly 11 million shared chains were among about 80 million unique TCR beta chains counted in a later analysis. Measured with immunoSEQ multiplex PCR; TCRdb has only the in-frame clones, and not every one. The DNA gave D and trimming, while V, J and clone size come from that table. The data hold roughly 71,000 clones, with 60% to 75% observed a single time. Germline assignment: CDR1 MNHNS and CDR2 SASEGT. The CDR3 has 13 amino acids. V was clipped by 0 bases and J by 8 bases, with 10 bases between them. This clone was seen only once. Its antigen is undetermined.

The chain has TRBV6-1 and TRBJ1-2; D remains ambiguous. Material: PBMCs. This TCR came from a man aged 35-49 years in good health and CMV-seropositive. CDR3 residues: CASSEAPRTGYTF. The CDR3 nucleotides are TGTGCCAGCAGTGAAGCCCCCCGAACAGGCTACACCTTC.